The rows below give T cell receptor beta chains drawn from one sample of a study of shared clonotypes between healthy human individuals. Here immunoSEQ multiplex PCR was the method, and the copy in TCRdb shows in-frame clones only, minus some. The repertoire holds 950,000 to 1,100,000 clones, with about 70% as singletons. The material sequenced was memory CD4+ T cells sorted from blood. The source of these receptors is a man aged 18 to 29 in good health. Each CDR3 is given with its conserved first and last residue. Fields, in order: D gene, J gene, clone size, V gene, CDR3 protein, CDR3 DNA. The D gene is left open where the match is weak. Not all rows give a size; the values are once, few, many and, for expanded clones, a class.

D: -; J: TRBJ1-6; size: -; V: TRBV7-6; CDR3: CASTLDHSPNSPLHF; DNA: TGTGCCAGCACCTTAGACCACAGCCCTAATTCACCCCTCCACTTT
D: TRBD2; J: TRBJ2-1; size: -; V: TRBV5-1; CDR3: CASSLGLADNEQFF; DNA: TGCGCCAGCAGCTTGGGGCTAGCGGACAATGAGCAGTTCTTC
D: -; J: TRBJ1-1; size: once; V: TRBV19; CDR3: CAILLGVNEAFF; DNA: TGTGCCATACTCTTGGGGGTTAACGAAGCTTTCTTT
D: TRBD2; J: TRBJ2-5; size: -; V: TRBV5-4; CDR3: CASSLEASGQETQYF; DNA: TGTGCCAGCAGCTTGGAGGCTAGCGGACAAGAGACCCAGTACTTC
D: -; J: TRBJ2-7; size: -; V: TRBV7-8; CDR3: CASSQTRSYEQYF; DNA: TGTGCCAGCAGTCAGACTCGATCCTACGAGCAGTACTTC
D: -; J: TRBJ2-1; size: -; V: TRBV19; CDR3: CASRAASSYNEQFF; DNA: TGTGCCAGTAGGGCAGCTAGCTCCTACAATGAGCAGTTCTTC
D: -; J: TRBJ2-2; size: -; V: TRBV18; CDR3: CASSPQQATNTGELFF; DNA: TGTGCCAGCTCACCACAACAAGCGACGAACACCGGGGAGCTGTTTTTT
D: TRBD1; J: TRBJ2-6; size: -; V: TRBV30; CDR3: CAWSTGQGGANVLTF; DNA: TGTGCCTGGAGTACGGGACAGGGTGGGGCCAACGTCCTGACTTTC
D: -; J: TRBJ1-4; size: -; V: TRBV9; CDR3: CASSDGATNEKLFF; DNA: TGTGCCAGCAGCGACGGAGCAACTAATGAAAAACTGTTTTTT
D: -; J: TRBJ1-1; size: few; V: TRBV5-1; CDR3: CASSLRQGGNTEAFF; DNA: TGCGCCAGCAGCTTGAGGCAGGGCGGGAACACTGAAGCTTTCTTT
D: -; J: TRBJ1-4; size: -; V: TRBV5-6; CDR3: CASSSGQPAEKLFF; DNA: TGTGCCAGCAGCTCAGGACAGCCGGCGGAAAAACTGTTTTTT
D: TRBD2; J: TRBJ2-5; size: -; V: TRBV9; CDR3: CASSPGEASGGETQYF; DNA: TGTGCCAGCAGCCCCGGGGAAGCTAGCGGAGGAGAGACCCAGTACTTC
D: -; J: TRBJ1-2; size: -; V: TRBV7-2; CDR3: CASSLFVGRGSAANYGYTF; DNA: TGTGCCAGCAGCTTATTCGTCGGCAGGGGCTCGGCAGCTAACTATGGCTACACCTTC
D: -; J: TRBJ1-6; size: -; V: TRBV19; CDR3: CATGTAGINSPLHF; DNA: TGTGCCACCGGAACGGCAGGGATTAATTCACCCCTCCACTTT
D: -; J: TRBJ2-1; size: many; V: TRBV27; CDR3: CASSSPSASSYNEQFF; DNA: TGTGCCAGCAGTTCTCCCAGCGCGAGCTCCTACAATGAGCAGTTCTTC
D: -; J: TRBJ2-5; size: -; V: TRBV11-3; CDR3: CASSLYGDQETQYF; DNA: TGTGCCAGCAGCTTATACGGGGACCAAGAGACCCAGTACTTC
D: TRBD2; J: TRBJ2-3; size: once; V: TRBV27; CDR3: CASSIRATSVGDTQYF; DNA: TGTGCCAGCAGTATTAGAGCTACTAGCGTGGGAGATACGCAGTATTTT
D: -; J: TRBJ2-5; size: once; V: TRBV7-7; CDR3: CASSTQYQETQYF; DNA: TGTGCTAGCAGCACTCAGTACCAAGAGACCCAGTACTTC
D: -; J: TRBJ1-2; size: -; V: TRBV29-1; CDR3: CSVDSVGGHGYTF; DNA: TGCAGCGTTGATTCAGTGGGGGGCCATGGCTACACCTTC
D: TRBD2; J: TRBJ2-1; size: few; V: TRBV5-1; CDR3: CASSSSSSGVSAQFF; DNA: TGCGCCAGCAGCAGCAGTTCTAGCGGGGTATCGGCGCAGTTCTTC
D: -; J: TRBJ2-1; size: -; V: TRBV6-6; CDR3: CASEQGGKQFF; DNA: TGTGCCAGCGAGCAGGGCGGGAAGCAGTTCTTC
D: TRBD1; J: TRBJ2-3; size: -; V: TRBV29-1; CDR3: CSVGTTGVGTDTQYF; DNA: TGCAGCGTTGGAACAACAGGGGTCGGCACAGATACGCAGTATTTT
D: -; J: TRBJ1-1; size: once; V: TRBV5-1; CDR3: CASSQGLGEVNTEAFF; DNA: TGCGCCAGCAGCCAGGGACTGGGAGAGGTAAACACTGAAGCTTTCTTT
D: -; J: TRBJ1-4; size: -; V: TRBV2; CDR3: CASSAPNRDTREKLFF; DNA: TGTGCCAGCAGTGCACCAAACCGGGACACAAGGGAAAAACTGTTTTTT
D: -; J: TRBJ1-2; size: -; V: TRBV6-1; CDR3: CASSRDGAYGYTF; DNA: TGTGCCAGCAGCCGGGACGGGGCCTATGGCTACACCTTC
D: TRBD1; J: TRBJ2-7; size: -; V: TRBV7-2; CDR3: CASSLDRGRYEQYF; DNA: TGTGCCAGCAGCTTAGACAGGGGGAGGTACGAGCAGTACTTC
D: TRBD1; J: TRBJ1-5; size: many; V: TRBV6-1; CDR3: CASRDSNQPQHF; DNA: TGTGCCAGCCGGGACAGTAATCAGCCCCAGCATTTT
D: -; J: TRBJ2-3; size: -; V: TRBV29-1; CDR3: CSVGVRKGIGVADTQYF; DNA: TGCAGCGTTGGTGTACGAAAAGGAATCGGTGTTGCAGATACGCAGTATTTT
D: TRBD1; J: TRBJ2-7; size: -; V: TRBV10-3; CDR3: CAIRGDRGRDEQYF; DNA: TGTGCCATCAGGGGGGACAGGGGGCGCGACGAGCAGTACTTC
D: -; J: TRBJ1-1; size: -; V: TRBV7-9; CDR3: CASSPINTEAFF; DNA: TGTGCCAGCAGCCCCATCAACACTGAAGCTTTCTTT
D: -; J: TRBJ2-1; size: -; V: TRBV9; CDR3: CASSRRDSSKGNEQFF; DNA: TGTGCCAGCAGCAGGCGGGACAGCTCCAAGGGCAATGAGCAGTTCTTC